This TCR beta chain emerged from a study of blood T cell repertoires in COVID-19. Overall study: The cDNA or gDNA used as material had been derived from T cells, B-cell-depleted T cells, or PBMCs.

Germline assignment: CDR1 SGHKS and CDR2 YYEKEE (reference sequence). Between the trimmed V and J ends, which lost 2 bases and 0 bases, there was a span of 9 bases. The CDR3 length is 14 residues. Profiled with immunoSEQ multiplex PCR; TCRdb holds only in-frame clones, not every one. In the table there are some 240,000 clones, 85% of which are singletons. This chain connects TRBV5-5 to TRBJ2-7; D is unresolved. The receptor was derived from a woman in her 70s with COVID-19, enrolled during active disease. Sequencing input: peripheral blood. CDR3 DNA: TGTGCCAGCAGCTTCTACAGCAGCTCCTACGAGCAGTACTTC. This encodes CASSFYSSSYEQYF.